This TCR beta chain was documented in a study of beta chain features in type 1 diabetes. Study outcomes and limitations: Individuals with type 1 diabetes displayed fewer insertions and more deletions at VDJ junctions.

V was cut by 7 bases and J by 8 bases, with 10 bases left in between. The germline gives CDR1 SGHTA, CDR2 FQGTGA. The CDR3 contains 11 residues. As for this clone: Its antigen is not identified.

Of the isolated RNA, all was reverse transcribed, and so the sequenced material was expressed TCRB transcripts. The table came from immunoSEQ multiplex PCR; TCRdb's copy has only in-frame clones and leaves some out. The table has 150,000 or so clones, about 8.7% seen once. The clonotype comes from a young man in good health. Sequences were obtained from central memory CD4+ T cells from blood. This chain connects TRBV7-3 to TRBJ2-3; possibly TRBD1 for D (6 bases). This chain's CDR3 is CASTQGGTQYF. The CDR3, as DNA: TGTGCCAGCACCCAAGGGGGTACGCAGTATTTT.